These T cell receptor beta chains were read from a single sample in a study of blood T cells in healthy people across ages. TCRdb reanalysed the 5' RACE reads using MiXCR and keeps one entry per CDR3 protein. The table includes approximately 1,700,000 distinct CDR3 sequences, about two fifths detected once. The source material was blood. The receptors here all came from a human donor in good health. Each CDR3 is given with its conserved first and last residue. For some rows the clone size is stated as once, few or many, or as a class when expanded; others skip it.

CDR3	J	V	size
CASSPTTTHSYNEQFF	TRBJ2-1	TRBV12-3/TRBV12-4	.
CVSSPPEGGVTYF	TRBJ2-7	TRBV6-5	.
CASSSGTSRDIQYF	TRBJ2-4	TRBV6-5	few
CATSDLGTGSGGNEQFF	TRBJ2-1	TRBV24-1	few
CSVEENQGLGETQYF	TRBJ2-5	TRBV29-1	once
CSASTRETYEQYF	TRBJ2-7	TRBV20-1	once
CASSKRMTNNEQFF	TRBJ2-1	TRBV28	.
CASSYSTGPQIYGYTF	TRBJ1-2	TRBV6-6	.
CSVDRKNTGELFF	TRBJ2-2	TRBV29-1	.
CASSYSNLPGTSEEKLFF	TRBJ1-4	TRBV6-2/TRBV6-3	few
CASSLADRPYEQYF	TRBJ2-7	TRBV7-2	few
CASSYDQGGRYLEQFF	TRBJ2-1	TRBV6-2/TRBV6-3	.
CASSYPPSGDNEQFF	TRBJ2-1	TRBV6-5	.
CASTEPMNTEAFF	TRBJ1-1	TRBV2	few
CATGGSGEGVETQYF	TRBJ2-5	TRBV15	.
CSAISGGDQETQYF	TRBJ2-5	TRBV20-1	few
CASSLTSSGGEQFF	TRBJ2-1	TRBV6-5	.
CASSLGGSSLTDTQYF	TRBJ2-3	TRBV5-1	few
CSARVYGLYQETQYF	TRBJ2-5	TRBV20-1	few
CSASQGALDTGELFF	TRBJ2-2	TRBV20-1	.
CASSPGQAPGEKLFF	TRBJ1-4	TRBV7-2	.
CASGPESTGHGYTF	TRBJ1-2	TRBV5-1	.
CASSQFEVGLAVKETQYF	TRBJ2-5	TRBV7-2	.
CASIQKDYGYTF	TRBJ1-2	TRBV12-3/TRBV12-4	.
CASRLQDRGKLFF	TRBJ1-4	TRBV12-3/TRBV12-4	few
CASSFHKIAGAYEQYF	TRBJ2-7	TRBV6-2/TRBV6-3	.
CASSLRPLLETQYF	TRBJ2-5	TRBV7-8	.
CASSLAREDATNEKLFF	TRBJ1-4	TRBV7-6	.
CASSLGQLRFYNEQYF	.	TRBV7-2	.
CASSFRATPSYEQYF	TRBJ2-7	TRBV7-2	few
CASSRRQGTREQYF	TRBJ2-7	TRBV28	.
CSARGTGVSYEQYF	TRBJ2-7	TRBV20-1	.
CSARSPDSIYEQYF	TRBJ2-7	TRBV20-1	.
CSVTANTEAFF	TRBJ1-1	TRBV29-1	few
CSATERYNEQFF	TRBJ2-1	TRBV20-1	many
CASTPGGQGTKKLFF	TRBJ1-4	TRBV12-3/TRBV12-4	.
CASSPGGLFNEQFF	TRBJ2-1	TRBV18	few
CASSRRTVSTDTQYF	TRBJ2-3	TRBV5-4	.
CASSPRSHSSGNTIYF	TRBJ1-3	TRBV5-5	.
CASEGVETQYF	TRBJ2-5	TRBV28	.
CASSQTSPGPGTEAFF	TRBJ1-1	TRBV7-9	.
CASSLGGPRAYEQYF	TRBJ2-7	TRBV12-3/TRBV12-4	few
CASSSDIVGYTF	TRBJ1-2	TRBV12-3/TRBV12-4	.
CSVETGNDYGYTF	TRBJ1-2	TRBV29-1	few
CASTGVNGYTF	TRBJ1-2	TRBV6-6	once
CASSFGTEYNEQFF	TRBJ2-1	TRBV27	many
CAISDRGADCGYTF	TRBJ1-2	TRBV10-3	.
CASSRAGTVNTEAFF	TRBJ1-1	TRBV5-5	.
CASLTGDLNEQFF	TRBJ2-1	TRBV2	.
CATSGDRGTGREQYF	.	TRBV15	.
CASSLYRSSDTQYF	TRBJ2-3	TRBV7-8	few